Sequencing of this T cell receptor (beta chain) was carried out in a study of blood T cell repertoires in COVID-19. Study-level background: Collection of acute and convalescent COVID-19 samples took place in the United States, Italy and Spain. T cells, B-cell-depleted T cells, or PBMCs supplied cDNA or gDNA.

Study processing details: Cell counts per sample came from amplifying reference gene primers. Assay: immunoSEQ multiplex PCR; the TCRdb copy retains only in-frame clones and omits some. Clone size and the V and J calls come from that table; the DNA yielded D and trimming. The table lists approximately 210,000 clones, 80% to 85% of them singletons. Sequenced material: peripheral blood. The sequence was collected from a human donor in a cohort sampled during active COVID-19.

CDR3 protein: CAISESRQINAEAFF. CDR3 nucleotide sequence: TGTGCCATCAGTGAGTCGAGGCAGATTAACGCTGAAGCTTTCTTT. The chain has TRBV10-3 and TRBJ1-1; D ambiguous. CDR3 length: 15 amino acids. Germline CDR1 and CDR2: ENHRY and SYGVKD. V lost 0 bases to trimming and J lost 6 bases, with 14 bases between them.